The source of this TCR beta chain is a study of T cells expressing NK-cell markers. Overall study: Of eight sequenced donors, seven were HCMV-seropositive and one HCMV-seronegative.

This CDR3 spans 16 amino acids. CDR1 is SGHNT, CDR2 YENEEA, per germline. Note on this clonotype: Its cognate antigen is unknown.

Libraries used 5'RACE template switching adding universal primer site and UMIs. One entry per CDR3 protein, without DNA, is what TCRdb gives after re-calling the 5' RACE reads. The table counts hundreds of thousands of distinct CDR3 sequences; about 4% lies in the top ten. Study-wide findings and caveats: The share of CD8+ T cells held by dominant NKG2C+ clonotypes was roughly 1.0-7.5% in six donors. One observes that, in a handful of donors, these clonotypes were also the leading ones within the CD3+CD56-NKG2C+ fraction.

J is TRBJ2-1 and V is TRBV11-3; TCRdb's assignment of TRBD2 cannot be checked, as there is no DNA. The specimen was blood T cells: a sorted CD56 or NKG2C T cell subset, CD4+ or CD8+ T cells, or bulk PBMC T cells (not recorded which). This TCR came from a woman between 18 and 69 years old in good health. The CDR3 region is CASSGKGGLGYNEQFF.